Shown below are 8 T cell receptor beta chains from a single sample sequenced in a study of blood T cell repertoires in COVID-19. TCRdb's copy holds only in-frame clones and misses some; the assay was immunoSEQ multiplex PCR. Of approximately 190,000 clones listed, 80% to 90% were seen once; the top ten hold roughly 20%. The source material was peripheral blood. The receptor set was obtained from a human donor in a cohort sampled during active COVID-19.

The rearrangement links TRBV12-1 to TRBJ1-1; the listed D gene, TRBD1, was not tested against the DNA. TRBV12-1 is a documented pseudogene. The CDR3 covers 9 residues. CDR3 DNA: TGTGCCAGCACAGGGAACGTTGTGTGG. Translating gives CASTGNVVW.

The chain links TRBV7-2 to TRBJ2-7, with 11 bases matching TRBD1. Looked up from germline, CDR1 is SGHTA and CDR2 is FQGNSA. The CDR3 totals 14 residues. V was pared by 5 bases and J by 7 bases, with 7 bases of the junction left unmatched. The CDR3 reads CASSPRTGGLEQYF. CDR3 nucleotides: TGTGCCAGCAGCCCCCGGACAGGGGGCTTAGAGCAGTACTTC.

The chain uses TRBV2 and TRBJ2-3; 7 nucleotides line up with TRBD2. Germline V gene data show CDR1 as SNHLY and CDR2 as FYNNEI. This CDR3 comprises 14 residues. J was trimmed by 2 bases and V by 6 bases; bases with no gene match: 5. In DNA form, the CDR3 reads TGTGCCAGCAGGCGGGAGCGGGCCACAGATACGCAGTATTTT. Its protein product is CASRRERATDTQYF.

CDR3 sequence: CASRTGQEGYSETQYF. For the CDR3, the DNA is TGCGCCAGCAGGACAGGACAGGAGGGGTACTCAGAGACCCAGTACTTC. This sequence joins TRBV5-1 and TRBJ2-5; D might be TRBD1 (7 bases). CDR1 is SGHRS and CDR2 is YFSETQ in the germline V gene. The CDR3 totals 16 residues. The V gene lost 5 bases and the J gene lost 4 bases, with 21 bases spanning the gap.

The chain combines TRBV19 with TRBJ2-3; 8 bases agree with TRBD2. V was clipped by 1 base and J by 6 bases; unmatched bases: 9. In germline, CDR1 is LNHDA, CDR2 SQIVND (reference sequence). The CDR3 is 16 residues long. CDR3 sequence reads: CASSIVGAGDVDTQYF. CDR3 bases: TGTGCCAGTAGTATAGTCGGAGCGGGGGATGTGGATACGCAGTATTTT.

The table lists this clone with a few counts. V usage is TRBV6-6 and J usage is TRBJ2-1; 11 nucleotides match TRBD1. The CDR3 covers 16 residues. V trimming: 5 bases; J trimming: 6 bases; junction bases outside the gene matches: 9. Germline V lookup: CDR1 MNHNY, CDR2 SVGAGI (reference sequence). CDR3 in amino acids: CASSRRRDRGINEQFF. The CDR3 DNA follows: TGTGCCAGCAGTCGAAGACGGGACAGGGGGATCAATGAGCAGTTCTTC.

The gene calls are TRBV3-1 (or the pseudogene TRBV3-2) and TRBJ1-2, with D hard to call. The CDR3 covers 12 residues. Trimming took 3 bases from V and 4 from J, leaving 6 bases between them. The germline gives CDR1 LGHDT, CDR2 YNNKEL (reference sequence). For the CDR3, the DNA is TGTGCCAGCAGCCAGAATAGCTATGGCTACACCTTC. This translates into CASSQNSYGYTF.

V gene TRBV28 combines with J gene TRBJ1-6, with D tentatively TRBD1 (5 bases). CDR1 is MDHEN and CDR2 is SYDVKM in the germline V gene. The CDR3 totals 13 residues. Trimming shortened V by 8 bases and J by 7 bases, and 12 bases separated the two germline ends. In nucleotides, the CDR3 is TGTGCCAGCGAGGACACCCAAAATTCACCCCTCCACTTT. This translates into CASEDTQNSPLHF. Drawing the rest from reference TRBV28 and TRBJ1-6, the complete variable domain is DVKVTQSSRYLVKRTGEKVFLECVQDMDHENMFWYRQDPGLGLRLIYFSYDVKMKEKGDIPEGYSVSREKKERFSLILESASTNQTSMYLCASEDTQNSPLHFGNGTRLTVT.